Shown below are 25 T cell receptor beta chains from a single sample sequenced in a study of blood T cell repertoires in COVID-19. The assay was immunoSEQ multiplex PCR, and TCRdb's table has in-frame clones only and misses some. Of over 200,000 clones in the sample, roughly nine tenths were seen once. Sample: PBMCs or T cells enriched from blood (not recorded which). The receptor set was obtained from a woman in her forties or fifties in a cohort exposed to, infected with or recovered from COVID-19 (not recorded which).

The chain employs TRBV15 and TRBJ2-5; 8 bases map to TRBD1. CDR1 and CDR2 (germline): LNHNV, YYDKDF (reference sequence). The CDR3 totals 16 residues. Unmatched junction bases numbered 9, after V lost 1 base and J lost 5 bases. This CDR3 reads CATSRVKRTGWETQYF. DNA for the CDR3: TGTGCCACCAGCAGAGTTAAACGGACAGGGTGGGAGACCCAGTACTTC.

The gene calls are TRBV15 and TRBJ2-5; tentatively, D is TRBD2 (6 bases). In germline, CDR1 is LNHNV, CDR2 YYDKDF (reference sequence). The CDR3 is 15 amino acids. V lost 4 bases and J 0 bases, leaving 12 bases between the germline ends. The CDR3 coding sequence is TGTGCCACCAGCACCGGACTACATCACCAAGAGACCCAGTACTTC. Its translation is CATSTGLHHQETQYF.

The chain recombines TRBV5-1 with TRBJ1-2; no firm D call. This CDR3 region has 16 residues. V was trimmed by 4 bases and J by 1 base, leaving 17 bases between them. Germline CDR1 reads SGHRS; CDR2 reads YFSETQ. This chain's CDR3 is CASSPDAAPYNYGYTF. In DNA, the CDR3 is TGCGCCAGCAGCCCGGATGCGGCCCCCTATAACTATGGCTACACCTTC.

This clone appeared a single time. The chain carries TRBV27 and TRBJ1-3; maybe TRBD1 (6 bases). Germline V lookup: CDR1 MNHEY, CDR2 SMNVEV (reference sequence). The CDR3 extends over 15 amino acids. The ends were cut back, 2 bases at V and 7 bases at J, with 15 bases in the middle. The DNA of the CDR3 is TGTGCCAGCAGTTTAACAGGGATAACCGGCAACACCATATATTTT. This gives the protein CASSLTGITGNTIYF.

This clone was recorded a few times. This rearrangement joins TRBV4-3 to TRBJ1-1; TRBD1 aligns across 9 bases. The CDR3 runs to 17 residues. Germline V gives CDR1 LGHNA, CDR2 YSLEER. Germline trimming cut 0 bases from V and 5 bases from J; bases unmatched to any gene: 10. The CDR3 protein is CASSQEVTTTGGTEAFF. The CDR3 bases are TGCGCCAGCAGCCAAGAGGTAACTACGACAGGGGGAACTGAAGCTTTCTTT.

The chain combines TRBV3-1 (or the pseudogene TRBV3-2) with TRBJ1-1; possible D gene TRBD1, 6 bases. V lost 0 bases and J 1 base, leaving 9 bases between the germline ends. This CDR3 contains 15 residues. Per germline, CDR1 LGHDT and CDR2 YNNKEL (reference sequence). CDR3 nucleotide sequence: TGTGCCAGCAGCCAAGAGGGGGCCTGGAACACTGAAGCTTTCTTT. It specifies CASSQEGAWNTEAFF.

With regard to this clone: The junction departs from the called germline gene at one end, perhaps through a read error. V gene TRBV7-7 combines with J gene TRBJ2-2; D is unresolved. Germline values: CDR1 SSHAT, CDR2 FNYEAQ (reference sequence). The CDR3 has 12 amino acids. CDR3 in amino acids: CASSPDSGELFF. The CDR3 DNA sequence: TGTGCTAGCAGCCCTGATAGTGGGGAGCTGTTTTTT.

The J gene is TRBJ1-6, the V gene TRBV5-1; TRBD1 matches 7 bases. Germline trimming cut 5 bases from V and 2 bases from J; bases unmatched to any gene: 7. CDR3 size: 16 residues. The germline V gene encodes CDR1 SGHRS and CDR2 YFSETQ. DNA for the CDR3: TGCGCCAGCAGGGCTCCGACAGGGCCCTATAATTCACCCCTCCACTTT. It encodes CASRAPTGPYNSPLHF.

This clone was seen a handful of times. J is TRBJ1-2 and V is TRBV6-5; tentative D call: TRBD1 (6 bases). The germline V gene has CDR1 MNHEY and CDR2 SVGAGI. V gave up 5 bases and J gave up 5 bases, with 15 bases separating them. The CDR3 totals 14 residues. CDR3 loop: CASSPQTGGYGYTF. CDR3 nucleotide sequence: TGTGCCAGCAGTCCCCAGACAGGCGGGTATGGCTACACCTTC.

This rearrangement joins TRBV6-5 to TRBJ2-7; D may be TRBD2 (6 bases). In germline, CDR1 is MNHEY, CDR2 SVGAGI. This CDR3 contains 12 residues. V lost 6 bases and J 7 bases, leaving 13 bases between the germline ends. CDR3 DNA: TGTGCCAGCAGGGTGGAGGGAGGAGAGCAGTACTTC. It encodes CASRVEGGEQYF.

This clone was seen more than once but under ten times. The DNA of the CDR3 is TGTGCCAGCAGCTTAGGACTAGCGGGGGCCGCCTACGAGCAGTACTTC. Residues: CASSLGLAGAAYEQYF. This chain connects TRBV7-2 to TRBJ2-7; TRBD2 matches 12 bases. The V gene's germline CDR1 is SGHTA and CDR2 FQGNSA. The CDR3 is 16 amino acids. V lost 1 base, J lost 2 bases, and 3 bases stayed unmatched.

This chain joins TRBV18 and TRBJ1-1; no definite D call. V dropped 3 bases and J dropped 4 bases, with 15 bases sitting between them. Germline V CDR1 and CDR2: KGHSH, LQKENI. This CDR3 comprises 15 residues. In DNA form, the CDR3 reads TGTGCCAGCTCACCTACGACAACCTTCGGCACTGAAGCTTTCTTT. The encoded protein is CASSPTTTFGTEAFF.

This clone is a singleton in its sample. The rearrangement links TRBV27 to TRBJ2-2, with D maybe TRBD1 (5 bases). Germline values: CDR1 MNHEY, CDR2 SMNVEV (reference sequence). The CDR3 extends over 13 amino acids. Trimming pared 3 bases from V and 7 bases from J, leaving 9 bases between. In nucleotides, the CDR3 is TGTGCCAGCAGTTTCAGGGTTGGCGGGGAGCTGTTTTTT. Residues: CASSFRVGGELFF.

The chain uses TRBV12-3 or TRBV12-4 and TRBJ1-2; D is perhaps TRBD1 (5 bases). The ends were cut back, 6 bases at V and 4 bases at J, with 9 bases in the middle. This CDR3 spans 12 amino acids. CDR3 sequence reads: CASSPQGYGYTF. The CDR3 DNA reads TGTGCCAGCAGCCCTCAGGGCTATGGCTACACCTTC.

V usage is TRBV7-2 and J usage is TRBJ1-3; the match to TRBD1 covers 7 bases. This CDR3 region has 17 residues. V shed 5 bases and J 1 base; nucleotides not matched to a gene: 11. From germline, CDR1 is SGHTA and CDR2 FQGNSA. The CDR3 loop reads CASSRIRDSRSGNTIYF. The CDR3, as DNA: TGTGCCAGCAGCCGTATTCGGGACAGTCGTTCTGGAAACACCATATATTTT.

The chain employs TRBV6-2 or TRBV6-3 and TRBJ2-7; maybe TRBD2 (6 bases). Germline values: CDR1 MNHEY, CDR2 SVGEGT. This CDR3 is 18 amino acids long. V dropped 2 bases and J dropped 2 bases, with 22 bases sitting between them. The CDR3, as DNA: TGTGCCAGCAGTTACCCGCCCGGGACTGGTAAAATAACCTACGAGCAGTACTTC. It translates to CASSYPPGTGKITYEQYF.

This clone showed up just a few times. The V gene is TRBV28, the J gene TRBJ2-5, with 7 bases matching TRBD1. The CDR3 is 13 residues long. J was trimmed by 3 bases and V by 6 bases; bases with no gene match: 4. Germline CDR1 reads MDHEN; CDR2 reads SYDVKM. CDR3 in DNA: TGTGCCAGCAGCGTCGGGACAGAAGAGACCCAGTACTTC. This translates into CASSVGTEETQYF.

The genes are TRBV19 and TRBJ1-1, with a possible D match to TRBD1 (6 bases). Trimming pared 6 bases from V and 1 base from J, leaving 12 bases between. This CDR3 spans 14 amino acids. Germline V gene data show CDR1 as LNHDA and CDR2 as SQIVND (reference sequence). CDR3 sequence: CASSLPTGNTEAFF. CDR3 coding DNA: TGTGCCAGTAGCCTCCCGACAGGGAACACTGAAGCTTTCTTT.

Concerning this clone: Other DNA variants within this sample encode the same CDR3. V gene TRBV5-1 combines with J gene TRBJ1-2, with TRBD1 matching 7 bases. J was trimmed by 5 bases and V by 0 bases; bases with no gene match: 4. There are 14 residues in the CDR3. Germline values: CDR1 SGHRS, CDR2 YFSETQ. The CDR3 protein is CASSLGQGAYGYTF. The CDR3 bases are TGCGCCAGCAGCTTGGGACAGGGCGCTTATGGCTACACCTTC.

The chain joins TRBV15 to TRBJ2-3; 7 nucleotides align to TRBD1. The CDR3 extends over 15 amino acids. After removal of 3 bases from V and 0 bases from J, the junction contained 3 bases not matched to a gene. Germline CDR1 reads LNHNV; CDR2 reads YYDKDF (reference sequence). The CDR3 sequence is CATSSGDSSTDTQYF. In DNA, the CDR3 is TGTGCCACCAGCAGCGGGGACAGTAGCACAGATACGCAGTATTTT.

The CDR3: CASVRQGQETQYF. The CDR3 DNA reads as TGTGCCAGCGTAAGACAGGGGCAAGAGACCCAGTACTTC. The chain couples TRBV5-6 to TRBJ2-5, with TRBD1 identical over 8 bases. This CDR3 comprises 13 residues. Germline assignment: CDR1 SGHDT and CDR2 YYEEEE. Losses at the gene ends were 7 bases for V and 2 bases for J; bases not matched to a gene: 4.

This clone appeared once. The rearrangement links TRBV28 to TRBJ1-1, with TRBD1 matching 8 bases. The germline V gene has CDR1 MDHEN and CDR2 SYDVKM. V was clipped by 6 bases and J by 4 bases; unmatched bases: 13. The CDR3 sequence is 16 residues long. The CDR3 coding sequence is TGTGCCAGCAGCCCCGGGGCCCTGACAGGGGCCACTGAAGCTTTCTTT. Amino acid sequence: CASSPGALTGATEAFF.

In this sample, this clone turned up once. The V call is TRBV5-1, the J call TRBJ1-5; the D gene is possibly TRBD1 (5 bases). V was trimmed by 0 bases and J by 4 bases, leaving 8 bases between them. The CDR3 is made up of 14 amino acids. Germline CDR1 SGHRS, CDR2 YFSETQ. For the CDR3, the DNA is TGCGCCAGCAGCTTGGACGGGGGGAATCAGCCCCAGCATTTT. Its protein product is CASSLDGGNQPQHF.

The V gene is TRBV6-6, the J gene TRBJ1-6, with D tentatively TRBD1 (5 bases). The CDR3 is made up of 14 amino acids. Germline CDR1 reads MNHNY; CDR2 reads SVGAGI (reference sequence). V dropped 2 bases and J dropped 7 bases, with 9 bases sitting between them. CDR3 sequence: CASSYPRQNSPLHF. The CDR3 DNA sequence: TGTGCCAGCAGTTACCCCCGACAGAATTCACCCCTCCACTTT.

The chain uses TRBV7-9 and TRBJ1-4; 7 bases map to TRBD1. The trim removed 5 bases at V and 4 bases at J, leaving 7 bases unmatched. In germline, CDR1 is SEHNR, CDR2 FQNEAQ (reference sequence). CDR3 size: 15 residues. The DNA of the CDR3 is TGTGCCAGCAGCCCTCTGACAGGGAGTAATGAAAAACTGTTTTTT. Its protein product is CASSPLTGSNEKLFF.